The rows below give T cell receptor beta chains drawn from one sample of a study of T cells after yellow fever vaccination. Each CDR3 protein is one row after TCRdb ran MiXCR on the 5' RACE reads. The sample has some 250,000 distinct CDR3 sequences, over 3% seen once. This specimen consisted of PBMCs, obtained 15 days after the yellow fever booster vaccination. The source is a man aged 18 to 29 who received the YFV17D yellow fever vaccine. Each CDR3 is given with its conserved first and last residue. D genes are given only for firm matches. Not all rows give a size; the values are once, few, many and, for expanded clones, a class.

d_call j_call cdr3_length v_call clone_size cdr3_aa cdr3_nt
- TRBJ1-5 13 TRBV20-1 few CSAGTGFWQPQHF TGCAGTGCTGGAACAGGGTTTTGGCAGCCCCAGCATTTT
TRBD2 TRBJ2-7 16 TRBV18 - CASSPRVAGTSYEQYF TGTGCCAGCTCACCTCGGGTAGCGGGGACCTCCTACGAGCAGTACTTC
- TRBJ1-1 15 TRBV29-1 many CSVEFRREMNTEAFF TGCAGCGTTGAATTTCGCCGGGAGATGAACACTGAAGCTTTCTTT
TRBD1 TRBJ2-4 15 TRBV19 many CASSGTGRMENIQYF TGTGCCAGTAGTGGGACAGGGAGGATGGAAAACATTCAGTACTTC
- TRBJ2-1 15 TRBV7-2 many CASSLGGATSNEQFF TGTGCCAGCAGCTTGGGGGGGGCCACCTCCAATGAGCAGTTCTTC
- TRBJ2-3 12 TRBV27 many CASSSIGDTQYF TGTGCCAGCAGTTCGATTGGAGATACGCAGTATTTT
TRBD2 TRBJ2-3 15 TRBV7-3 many CASSSTGGEGDTQYF TGTGCCAGCAGCTCCACTGGGGGGGAGGGAGATACGCAGTATTTT
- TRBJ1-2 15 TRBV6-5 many CASSYSGRGDYGYTF TGTGCCAGCAGTTACTCGGGGAGGGGTGACTATGGCTACACCTTC
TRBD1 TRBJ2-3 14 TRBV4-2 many CASSRGTGSDTQYF TGTGCCAGCAGCCGAGGGACAGGGTCAGATACGCAGTATTTT
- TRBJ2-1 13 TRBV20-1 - CSARVDTYNEQFF TGCAGTGCTAGAGTTGACACCTACAATGAGCAGTTCTTC
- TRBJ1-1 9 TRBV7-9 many CASSSEAFF TGTGCCAGCAGCTCTGAAGCTTTCTTT
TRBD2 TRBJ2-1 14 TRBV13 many CASSTGLADGEQFF TGTGCCAGCAGCACGGGACTAGCTGACGGTGAGCAGTTCTTC
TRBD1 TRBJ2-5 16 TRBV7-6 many CASSLGGTGLQETQYF TGTGCCAGCAGCTTAGGGGGGACAGGCCTACAAGAGACCCAGTACTTC
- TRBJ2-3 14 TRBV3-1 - CASSLWTSTDTQYF TGTGCCAGCAGCCTCTGGACTAGCACAGATACGCAGTATTTT
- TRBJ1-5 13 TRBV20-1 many CSAQPSGNQPQHF TGCAGTGCTCAACCCTCTGGCAATCAGCCCCAGCATTTT
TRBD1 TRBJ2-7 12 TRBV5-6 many CASSTDRGVQYF TGTGCCAGCAGCACAGACAGGGGCGTGCAGTACTTC
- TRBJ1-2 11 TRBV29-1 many CSVATGYGYTF TGCAGCGTTGCTACCGGCTATGGCTACACCTTC
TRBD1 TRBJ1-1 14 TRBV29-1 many CSAGQGIGNTEAFF TGCAGCGCCGGACAGGGGATCGGAAACACTGAAGCTTTCTTT
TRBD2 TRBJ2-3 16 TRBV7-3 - CASREGLAGSTDTQYF TGTGCCAGCAGGGAAGGACTAGCGGGGAGCACAGATACGCAGTATTTT
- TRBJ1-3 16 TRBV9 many CASSVANPGSGNTIYF TGTGCCAGCAGCGTAGCTAATCCAGGGTCTGGAAACACCATATATTTT
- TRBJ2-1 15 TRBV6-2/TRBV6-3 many CASTQEETAYNEQFF TGTGCCAGCACCCAGGAAGAAACAGCCTACAATGAGCAGTTCTTC
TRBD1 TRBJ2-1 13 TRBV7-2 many CASSVDRVNEQFF TGTGCCAGCAGCGTCGACAGGGTGAATGAGCAGTTCTTC
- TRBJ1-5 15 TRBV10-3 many CATVGERNSNQPQHF TGTGCCACCGTAGGGGAACGGAACTCCAATCAGCCCCAGCATTTT
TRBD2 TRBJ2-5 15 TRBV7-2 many CASSRTSGGAETQYF TGTGCCAGCAGCCGGACTAGCGGGGGGGCAGAGACCCAGTACTTC
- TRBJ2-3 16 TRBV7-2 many CASSTGTSGVVDTQYF TGTGCCAGCAGCACAGGGACTTCTGGGGTCGTAGATACGCAGTATTTT
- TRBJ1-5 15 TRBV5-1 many CASSLASGADQPQHF TGCGCCAGCAGCTTGGCCTCGGGGGCCGATCAGCCCCAGCATTTT
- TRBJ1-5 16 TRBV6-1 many CASSEGWYNNVQPQHF TGTGCCAGCAGTGAAGGTTGGTACAACAACGTACAGCCCCAGCATTTT
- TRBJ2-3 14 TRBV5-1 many CASSPGRAEDTQYF TGCGCCAGCAGCCCCGGCAGGGCGGAGGATACGCAGTATTTT
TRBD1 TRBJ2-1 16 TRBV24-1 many CATSDSGQGTYNEQFF TGTGCCACCAGTGACTCTGGACAGGGGACCTACAATGAGCAGTTCTTC
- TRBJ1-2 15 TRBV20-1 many CSAPTRDGVYYGYTF TGCAGTGCTCCTACCAGGGACGGAGTTTACTATGGCTACACCTTC
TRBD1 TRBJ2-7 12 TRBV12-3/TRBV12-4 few CASRGTGSEQYF TGTGCCAGCAGGGGGACAGGGAGCGAGCAGTACTTC
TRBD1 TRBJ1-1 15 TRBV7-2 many CASSLAGQGLTEAFF TGTGCCAGCAGCTTAGCGGGACAGGGGCTCACTGAAGCTTTCTTT
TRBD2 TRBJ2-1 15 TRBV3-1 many CASEWGSGGGNEQFF TGTGCCAGCGAATGGGGTAGCGGGGGAGGAAATGAGCAGTTCTTC
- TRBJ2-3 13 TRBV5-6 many CASSLYGPDTQYF TGTGCCAGCAGCTTGTACGGACCAGATACGCAGTATTTT
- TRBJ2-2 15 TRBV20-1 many CSARTVGGLGGELFF TGCAGTGCTAGAACTGTTGGGGGGCTTGGCGGGGAGCTGTTTTTT
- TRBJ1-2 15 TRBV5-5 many CASSLSGSGDYGYTF TGTGCCAGCAGCTTGAGTGGGTCGGGCGACTATGGCTACACCTTC
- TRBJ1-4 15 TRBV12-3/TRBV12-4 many CASSFVGGGNEKLFF TGTGCCAGCAGTTTCGTGGGGGGAGGCAATGAAAAACTGTTTTTT
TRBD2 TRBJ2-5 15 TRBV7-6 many CASREGLAGSETQYF TGTGCCAGCAGGGAAGGACTAGCGGGTTCAGAGACCCAGTACTTC
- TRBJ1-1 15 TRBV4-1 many CASSQRGRGNTEAFF TGCGCCAGCAGCCAAAGAGGAAGGGGAAACACTGAAGCTTTCTTT
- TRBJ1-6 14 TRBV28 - CASSSATGNSPLHF TGTGCCAGCAGTTCAGCTACAGGGAATTCACCCCTCCACTTT
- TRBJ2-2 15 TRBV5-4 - CASSPDGSNTGELFF TGTGCCAGCAGCCCCGACGGATCGAACACCGGGGAGCTGTTTTTT
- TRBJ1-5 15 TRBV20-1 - CSAGAGPYSNQPQHF TGCAGTGCTGGGGCAGGGCCTTATAGCAATCAGCCCCAGCATTTT
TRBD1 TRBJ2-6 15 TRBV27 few CASTDRASGANVLTF TGTGCCAGCACTGACAGGGCCTCTGGGGCCAACGTCCTGACTTTC
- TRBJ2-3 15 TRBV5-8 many CASSSLQKSTDTQYF TGTGCCAGCAGCTCCCTTCAAAAAAGCACAGATACGCAGTATTTT
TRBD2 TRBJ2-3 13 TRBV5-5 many CASGLAGTDTQYF TGTGCCAGTGGACTAGCGGGCACAGATACGCAGTATTTT
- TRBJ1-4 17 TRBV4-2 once CASSPSPKGRLYEKLFF TGTGCCAGCAGCCCGTCTCCTAAGGGACGCCTCTATGAAAAACTGTTTTTT
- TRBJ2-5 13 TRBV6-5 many CASSRHLDETQYF TGTGCCAGCAGTCGGCATCTCGACGAGACCCAGTACTTC
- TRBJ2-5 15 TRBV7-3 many CASRSTPGGVETQYF TGTGCCAGCAGGTCTACACCAGGAGGTGTAGAGACCCAGTACTTC
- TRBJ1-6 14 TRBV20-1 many CSARVWALNSPLHF TGCAGTGCTAGGGTTTGGGCATTGAATTCACCCCTCCACTTT
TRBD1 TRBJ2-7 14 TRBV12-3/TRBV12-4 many CASTGTGGSSEQYF TGTGCCAGCACTGGGACAGGGGGTAGCTCCGAGCAGTACTTC
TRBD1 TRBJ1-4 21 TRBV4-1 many CASSQDLMGTGGVFANEKLFF TGCGCCAGCAGCCAAGATTTAATGGGGACAGGGGGCGTATTCGCTAATGAAAAACTGTTTTTT
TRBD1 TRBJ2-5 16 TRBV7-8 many CASSSRPRTGQETQYF TGTGCCAGCAGCTCCCGACCAAGGACAGGCCAAGAGACCCAGTACTTC
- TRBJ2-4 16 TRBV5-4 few CASSNPGLRTKNIQYF TGTGCCAGCAGCAACCCAGGACTTCGTACCAAAAACATTCAGTACTTC
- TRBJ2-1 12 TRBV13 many CASEDEYNEQFF TGTGCCAGCGAAGACGAGTACAATGAGCAGTTCTTC
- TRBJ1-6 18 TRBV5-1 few CASSSRQGGWGDNSPLHF TGCGCCAGCAGCTCCCGGCAGGGCGGGTGGGGTGATAATTCACCCCTCCACTTT
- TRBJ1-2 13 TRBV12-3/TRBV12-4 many CASSPGGGHGYTF TGTGCCAGCAGTCCTGGGGGTGGGCATGGCTACACCTTC
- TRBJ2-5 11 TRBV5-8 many CASSLIETQYF TGTGCCAGCAGCTTGATAGAGACCCAGTACTTC
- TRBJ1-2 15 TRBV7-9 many CASSLEVSEYYGYTF TGTGCCAGCAGCTTAGAGGTTTCGGAGTACTATGGCTACACCTTC
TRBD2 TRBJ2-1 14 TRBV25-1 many CASSDGTSGNEQFF TGTGCCAGCAGTGATGGGACTAGCGGCAATGAGCAGTTCTTC